A selection of T cell receptor beta chains follows, all from one sample in a study of blood T cell repertoires in COVID-19. Profiled with immunoSEQ multiplex PCR; TCRdb holds only in-frame clones, not every one. The sample consists of 650,000 to 800,000 clones, approximately 90% of them appearing once. Sequencing used peripheral blood. These receptors originate from a young woman with acute or convalescent COVID-19. CDR3s include the opening cysteine and the closing phenylalanine or tryptophan. D genes are given only for firm matches. Not every row has a clone size; where given, it reads once, few, many or a size class.

D: TRBD2; V: TRBV3-1/TRBV3-2; J: TRBJ2-7; length: 16; size: NA; DNA: TGTGCCAGCAGCCCTCCGGGACTAGGCGAGGAATACGAGCAGTACTTC; CDR3: CASSPPGLGEEYEQYF
D: NA; V: TRBV24-1; J: TRBJ1-5; length: 13; size: NA; DNA: TGTGCCACCAGTGAGCGGGGAAATCAGCCCCAGCATTTT; CDR3: CATSERGNQPQHF
D: NA; V: TRBV2; J: TRBJ1-2; length: 14; size: NA; DNA: TGTGCCAGCAGTGAAACAGGGTCTGGCTATGGCTACACCTTC; CDR3: CASSETGSGYGYTF
D: TRBD1; V: TRBV5-1; J: TRBJ1-1; length: 13; size: NA; DNA: TGCGCCAGCAGCTTTACAGGGGGCACTGAAGCTTTCTTT; CDR3: CASSFTGGTEAFF
D: NA; V: TRBV5-6; J: TRBJ1-1; length: 13; size: NA; DNA: TGTGCCAGCAGCTTGTCTCCGTCCACTGAAGCTTTCTTT; CDR3: CASSLSPSTEAFF
D: NA; V: TRBV9; J: TRBJ2-2; length: 16; size: once; DNA: TGTGCCAGCAGCGCAGGGGTCGGGGCTTGGACCGGGGAGCTGTTTTTT; CDR3: CASSAGVGAWTGELFF
D: TRBD1; V: TRBV6-4; J: TRBJ1-4; length: 14; size: many; DNA: TGTGCCAGTTCTCCGGGACAGGGTAATGAAAAACTGTTTTTT; CDR3: CASSPGQGNEKLFF
D: NA; V: TRBV28; J: TRBJ1-1; length: 15; size: NA; DNA: TGTGCCAGCAGTTTATATCTGAAAGGCGGGACTGAAGCTTTCTTT; CDR3: CASSLYLKGGTEAFF
D: TRBD1; V: TRBV6-5; J: TRBJ1-1; length: 15; size: NA; DNA: TGTGCCAGCAGTTCGGGACAGGGGGGAACCTCTGAAGCTTTCTTT; CDR3: CASSSGQGGTSEAFF
D: NA; V: TRBV5-8; J: TRBJ1-5; length: 14; size: NA; DNA: TGTGCCAGCAGCCCACCTTGGAGTAATCAGCCCCAGCATTTT; CDR3: CASSPPWSNQPQHF